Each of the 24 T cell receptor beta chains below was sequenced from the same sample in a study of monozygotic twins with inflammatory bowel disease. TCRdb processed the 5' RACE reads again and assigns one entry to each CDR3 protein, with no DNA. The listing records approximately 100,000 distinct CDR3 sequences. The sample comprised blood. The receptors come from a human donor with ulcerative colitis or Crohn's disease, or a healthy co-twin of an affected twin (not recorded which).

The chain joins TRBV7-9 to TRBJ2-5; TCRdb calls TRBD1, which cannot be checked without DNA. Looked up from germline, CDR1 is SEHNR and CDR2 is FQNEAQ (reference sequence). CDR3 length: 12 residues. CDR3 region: CASSLAVTGCHF. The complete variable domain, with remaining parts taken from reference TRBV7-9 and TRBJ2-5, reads DTGVSQNPRHKITKRGQNVTFRCDPISEHNRLYWYRQTLGQGPEFLTYFQNEAQLEKSRLLSDRFSAERPKGSFSTLEIQRTEQGDSAMYLCASSLAVTGCHFGPGTRLLVL.

CDR3 sequence reads: CASSPQGPSDTQYF. This chain connects TRBV7-2 to TRBJ2-3; the D call from TCRdb, TRBD2, cannot be confirmed without DNA. The CDR3 runs to 14 residues. Germline V lookup: CDR1 SGHTA, CDR2 FQGNSA.

This CDR3 is CASRRTGVQGEQYF. J is TRBJ2-7 and V is TRBV7-9; TCRdb's D call, TRBD1, is unchecked because there is no DNA. Germline V CDR1 and CDR2: SEHNR, FQNEAQ (reference sequence). This CDR3 spans 14 amino acids.

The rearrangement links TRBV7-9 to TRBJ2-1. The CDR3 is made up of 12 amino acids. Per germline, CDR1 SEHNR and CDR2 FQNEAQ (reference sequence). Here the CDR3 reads CASSLDANEQFF.

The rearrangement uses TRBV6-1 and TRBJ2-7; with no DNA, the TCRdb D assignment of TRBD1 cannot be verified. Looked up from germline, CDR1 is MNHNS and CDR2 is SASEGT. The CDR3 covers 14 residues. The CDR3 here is CASSTRVDGYEQYF.

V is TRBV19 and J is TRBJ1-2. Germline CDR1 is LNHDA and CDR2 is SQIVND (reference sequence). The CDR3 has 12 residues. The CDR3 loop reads CASRKGEAGYTF.

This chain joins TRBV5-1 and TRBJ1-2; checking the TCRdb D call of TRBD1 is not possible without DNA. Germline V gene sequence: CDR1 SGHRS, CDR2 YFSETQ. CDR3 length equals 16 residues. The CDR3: CASSLWGDRLNYGYTF.

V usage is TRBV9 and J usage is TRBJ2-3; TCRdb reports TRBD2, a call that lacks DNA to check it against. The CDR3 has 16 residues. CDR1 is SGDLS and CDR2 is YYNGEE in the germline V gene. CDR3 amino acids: CASSWGLAVLGDTQYF.

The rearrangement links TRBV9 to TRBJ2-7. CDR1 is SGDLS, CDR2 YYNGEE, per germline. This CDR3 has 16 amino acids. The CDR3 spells CASSPHVERSAYEQYF. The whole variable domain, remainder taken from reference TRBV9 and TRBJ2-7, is DSGVTQTPKHLITATGQRVTLRCSPRSGDLSVYWYQQSLDQGLQFLIQYYNGEERAKGNILERFSAQQFPDLHSELNLSSLELGDSALYFCASSPHVERSAYEQYFGPGTRLTVT.

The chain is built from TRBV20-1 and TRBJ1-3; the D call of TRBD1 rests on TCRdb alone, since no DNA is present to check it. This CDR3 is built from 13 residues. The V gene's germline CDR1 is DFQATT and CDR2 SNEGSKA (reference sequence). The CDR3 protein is CSASQGAENTIYF.

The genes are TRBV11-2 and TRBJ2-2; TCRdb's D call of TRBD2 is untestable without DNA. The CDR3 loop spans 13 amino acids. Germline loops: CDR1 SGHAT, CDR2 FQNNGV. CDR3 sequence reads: CASSLRATGELFF.

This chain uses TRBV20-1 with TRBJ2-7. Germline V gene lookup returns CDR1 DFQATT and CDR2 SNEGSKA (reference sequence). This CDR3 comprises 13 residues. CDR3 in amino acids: CSARVPASYEQYF.

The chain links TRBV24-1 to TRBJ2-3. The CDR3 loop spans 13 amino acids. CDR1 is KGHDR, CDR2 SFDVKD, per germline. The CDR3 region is CATSTGLTDTQYF.

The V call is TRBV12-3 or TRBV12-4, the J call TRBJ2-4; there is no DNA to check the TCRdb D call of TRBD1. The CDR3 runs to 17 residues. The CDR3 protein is CASSFPGEGVAKNMQYF.

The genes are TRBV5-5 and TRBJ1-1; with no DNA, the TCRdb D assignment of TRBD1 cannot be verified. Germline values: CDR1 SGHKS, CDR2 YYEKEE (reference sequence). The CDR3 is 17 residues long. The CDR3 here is CASSFRDRGREGPEAFF. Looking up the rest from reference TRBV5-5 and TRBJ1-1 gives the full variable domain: DAGVTQSPTHLIKTRGQQVTLRCSPISGHKSVSWYQQVLGQGPQFIFQYYEKEERGRGNFPDRFSARQFPNYSSELNVNALLLGDSALYLCASSFRDRGREGPEAFFGQGTRLTVV.

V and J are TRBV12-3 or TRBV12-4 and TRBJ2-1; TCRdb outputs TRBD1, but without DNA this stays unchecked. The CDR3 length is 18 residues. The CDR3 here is CATKTLGGQGVTYNEQFF.

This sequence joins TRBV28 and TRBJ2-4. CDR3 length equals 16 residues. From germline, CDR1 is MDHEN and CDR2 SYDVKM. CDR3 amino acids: CASNPRGQLAKNMQYF.

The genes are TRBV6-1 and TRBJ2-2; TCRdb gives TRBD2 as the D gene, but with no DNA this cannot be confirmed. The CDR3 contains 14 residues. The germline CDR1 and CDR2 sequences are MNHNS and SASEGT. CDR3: CASSGRGGTGELFF.

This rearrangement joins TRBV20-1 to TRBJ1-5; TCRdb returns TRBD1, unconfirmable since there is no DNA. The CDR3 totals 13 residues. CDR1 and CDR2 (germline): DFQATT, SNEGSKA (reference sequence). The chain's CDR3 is CSALGQGYQPQHF.

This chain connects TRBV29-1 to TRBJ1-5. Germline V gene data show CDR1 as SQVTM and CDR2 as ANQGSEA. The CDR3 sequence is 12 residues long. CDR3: CSVGSRNQPQHF.

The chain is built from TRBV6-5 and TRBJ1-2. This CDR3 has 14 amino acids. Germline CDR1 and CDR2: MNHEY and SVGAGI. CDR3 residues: CASSYGPGGYGYTF.

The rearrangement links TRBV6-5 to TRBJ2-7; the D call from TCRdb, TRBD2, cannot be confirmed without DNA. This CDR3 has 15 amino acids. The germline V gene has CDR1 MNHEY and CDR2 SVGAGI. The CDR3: CASSYPAGGTYEQYF.

CDR3 residues: CSASLAGYSHEQYF. The chain has TRBV20-1 and TRBJ2-7; no DNA is available, so the TRBD2 call from TCRdb remains unchecked. This CDR3 contains 14 residues. Germline loops: CDR1 DFQATT, CDR2 SNEGSKA (reference sequence).

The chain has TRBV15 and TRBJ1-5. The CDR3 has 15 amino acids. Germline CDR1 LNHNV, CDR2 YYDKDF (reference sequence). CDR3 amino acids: CATSRGGEADQPQHF.